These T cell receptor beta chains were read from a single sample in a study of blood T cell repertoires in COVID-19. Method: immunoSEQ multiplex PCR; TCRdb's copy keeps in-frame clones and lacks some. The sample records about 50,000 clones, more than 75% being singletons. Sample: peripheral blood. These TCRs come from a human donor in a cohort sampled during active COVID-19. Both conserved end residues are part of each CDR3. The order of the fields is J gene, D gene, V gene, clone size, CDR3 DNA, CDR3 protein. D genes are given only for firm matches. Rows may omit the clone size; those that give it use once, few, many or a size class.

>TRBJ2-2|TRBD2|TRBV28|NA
TGTGCCAGCAGTTTATTGGAGCTAGCGGGAGTCCCCGGGGAGCTGTTTTTT
CASSLLELAGVPGELFF
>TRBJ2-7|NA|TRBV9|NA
TGTGCCAGCAGCGTTTCCGGACATAACACCTACGAGCAGTACTTC
CASSVSGHNTYEQYF
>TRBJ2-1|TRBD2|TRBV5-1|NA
TGCGCCAGCAGCGACGGACTAGCTTCCTACAATGAGCAGTTCTTC
CASSDGLASYNEQFF
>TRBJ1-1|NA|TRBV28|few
TGTGCCAGCAGTGGGACACCGAACACTGAAGCTTTCTTT
CASSGTPNTEAFF
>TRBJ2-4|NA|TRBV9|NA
TGTGCCAGCAGCGTAAAAGTGAGGGACATTCAGTACTTC
CASSVKVRDIQYF
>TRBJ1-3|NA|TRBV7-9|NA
TGTGCCAGCAGTTACCCGGTCGACTCTGGAAACACCATATATTTT
CASSYPVDSGNTIYF
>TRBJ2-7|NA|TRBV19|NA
TGTGCCAGTAGTATAGGACAGGAGGCCCACGAGCAGTACTTC
CASSIGQEAHEQYF
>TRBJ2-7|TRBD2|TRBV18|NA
TGTGCCAGCTCATTACGGGAGGACGAGCAGTACTTC
CASSLREDEQYF
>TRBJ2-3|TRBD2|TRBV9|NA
TGTGCCAGCAGCGTGGTAGCGGGAGTGGCAGATACGCAGTATTTT
CASSVVAGVADTQYF
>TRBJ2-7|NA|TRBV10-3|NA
TGTGCCATCAGTGACTTGGGCGACGAGCAGTACTTC
CAISDLGDEQYF
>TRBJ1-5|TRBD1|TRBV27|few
TGTGCCAGCAGTCCAGGGGGAACTGGCAATCAGCCCCAGCATTTT
CASSPGGTGNQPQHF
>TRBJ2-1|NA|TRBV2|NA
TGTGCCAGCAGTGAAGGACAGTACAATGAGCAGTTCTTC
CASSEGQYNEQFF
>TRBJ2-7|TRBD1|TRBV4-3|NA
TGCGCCAGCAGCCTCACCGGGACAGGCTCCTACGAGCAGTACTTC
CASSLTGTGSYEQYF
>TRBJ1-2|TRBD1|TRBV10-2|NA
TGCGCCAGCAGCGCAACAGGGGCGCCACATGGCTACACCTTC
CASSATGAPHGYTF
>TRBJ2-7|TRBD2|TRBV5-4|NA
TGTGCCAGCGGCGTTGCGGGAGTCGACGAGCAGTACTTC
CASGVAGVDEQYF
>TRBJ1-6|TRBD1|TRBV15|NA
TGTGCCACCAGCAGATGGACAGGGACGAATTCACCCCTCCACTTT
CATSRWTGTNSPLHF